This T cell receptor (beta chain) was obtained from a study of cytomegalovirus exposure and HLA in healthy donors. The germline CDR1 and CDR2 sequences are GTSNPN and SVGIG (reference sequence). CDR3 size: 13 residues. V was pared by 8 bases and J by 7 bases, with 8 bases of the junction left unmatched. Primers for the PCR totalled 60 Vbeta and 13 Jbeta. Here immunoSEQ multiplex PCR was the method, and the copy in TCRdb shows in-frame clones only, minus some. The sample holds 140,000 to 150,000 clones, 80% to 90% seen once. V gene TRBV30 combines with J gene TRBJ1-6; 7 bases align to TRBD1. Sequenced material: PBMCs. The TCR originated in a woman between 40 and 50 years old in good health and CMV-seropositive. The CDR3 nucleotides are TGTGCCGGCCGGGACAGAGAGAATTCACCCCTCCACTTT. Amino acids: CAGRDRENSPLHF.